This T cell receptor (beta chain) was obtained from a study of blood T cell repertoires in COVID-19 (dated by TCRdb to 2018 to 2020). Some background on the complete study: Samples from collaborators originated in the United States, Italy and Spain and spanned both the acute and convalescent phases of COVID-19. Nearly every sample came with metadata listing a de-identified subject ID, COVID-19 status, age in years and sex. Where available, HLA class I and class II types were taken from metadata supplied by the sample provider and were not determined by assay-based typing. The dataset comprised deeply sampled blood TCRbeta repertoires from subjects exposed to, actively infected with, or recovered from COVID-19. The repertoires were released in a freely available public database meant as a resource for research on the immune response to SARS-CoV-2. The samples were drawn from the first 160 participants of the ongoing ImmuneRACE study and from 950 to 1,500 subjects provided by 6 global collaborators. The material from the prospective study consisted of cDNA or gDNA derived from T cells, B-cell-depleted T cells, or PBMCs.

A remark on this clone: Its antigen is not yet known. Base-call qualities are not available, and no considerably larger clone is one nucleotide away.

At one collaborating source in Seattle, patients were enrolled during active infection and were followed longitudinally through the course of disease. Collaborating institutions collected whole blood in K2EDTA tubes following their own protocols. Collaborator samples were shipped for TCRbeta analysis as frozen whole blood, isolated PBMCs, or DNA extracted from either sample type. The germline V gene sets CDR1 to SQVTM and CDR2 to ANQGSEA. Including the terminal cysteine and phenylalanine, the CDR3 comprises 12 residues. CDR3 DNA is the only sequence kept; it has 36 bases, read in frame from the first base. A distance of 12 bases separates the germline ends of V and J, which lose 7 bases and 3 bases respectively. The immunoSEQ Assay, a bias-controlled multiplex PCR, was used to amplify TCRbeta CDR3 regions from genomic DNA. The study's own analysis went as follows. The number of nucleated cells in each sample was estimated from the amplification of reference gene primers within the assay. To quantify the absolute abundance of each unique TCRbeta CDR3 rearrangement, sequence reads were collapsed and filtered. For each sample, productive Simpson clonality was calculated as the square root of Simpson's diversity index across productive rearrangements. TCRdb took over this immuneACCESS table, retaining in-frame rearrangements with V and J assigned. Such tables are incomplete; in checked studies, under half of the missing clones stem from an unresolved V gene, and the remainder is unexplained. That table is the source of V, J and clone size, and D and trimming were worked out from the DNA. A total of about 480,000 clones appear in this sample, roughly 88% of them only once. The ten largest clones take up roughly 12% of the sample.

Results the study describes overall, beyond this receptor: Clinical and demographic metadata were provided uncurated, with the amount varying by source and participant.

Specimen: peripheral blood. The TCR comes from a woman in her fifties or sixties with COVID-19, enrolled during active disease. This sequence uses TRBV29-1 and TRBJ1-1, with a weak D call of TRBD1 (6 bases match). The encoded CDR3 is CSAAQGDTEAFF. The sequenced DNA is TGCAGCGCTGCACAGGGAGACACTGAAGCTTTCTTT.